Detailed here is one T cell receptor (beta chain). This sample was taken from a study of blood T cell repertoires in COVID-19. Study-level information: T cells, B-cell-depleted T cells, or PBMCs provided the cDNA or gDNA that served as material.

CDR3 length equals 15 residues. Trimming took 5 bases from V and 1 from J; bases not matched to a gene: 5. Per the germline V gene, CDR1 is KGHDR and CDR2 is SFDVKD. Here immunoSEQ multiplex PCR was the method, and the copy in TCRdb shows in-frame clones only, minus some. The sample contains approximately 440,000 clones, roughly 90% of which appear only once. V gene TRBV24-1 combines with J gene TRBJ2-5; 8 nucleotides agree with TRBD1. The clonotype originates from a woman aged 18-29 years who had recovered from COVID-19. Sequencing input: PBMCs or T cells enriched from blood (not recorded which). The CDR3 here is CATSAWTGRQETQYF. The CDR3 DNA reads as TGTGCCACCAGTGCCTGGACAGGGCGCCAAGAGACCCAGTACTTC.